Below, one T cell receptor beta chain is given with its context. What it binds is unknown. V was pared by 6 bases and J by 3 bases, with 13 bases of the junction left unmatched. Looked up from germline, CDR1 is SGHTA and CDR2 is FQGNSA. The CDR3 contains 16 residues. Using immunoSEQ multiplex PCR, the repertoire was profiled, and TCRdb retains in-frame clones only, with some absent. The table lists about 82,000 clones, 91% of them singletons. This specimen belongs to a study of graft-versus-host responses after intestinal transplantation. This TCR was recovered from a human donor who received an intestinal transplant. The rearrangement links TRBV7-2 to TRBJ2-7, with 8 nucleotides matching TRBD2. Here the sequenced sample was unstimulated CD4+ T cells sorted from spleen or lymph node cells, taken before intestinal transplant. The CDR3 is CASRFTTGTSVYEQYF. CDR3 nucleotide sequence: TGTGCCAGCAGATTCACTACCGGGACTAGTGTCTACGAGCAGTACTTC.